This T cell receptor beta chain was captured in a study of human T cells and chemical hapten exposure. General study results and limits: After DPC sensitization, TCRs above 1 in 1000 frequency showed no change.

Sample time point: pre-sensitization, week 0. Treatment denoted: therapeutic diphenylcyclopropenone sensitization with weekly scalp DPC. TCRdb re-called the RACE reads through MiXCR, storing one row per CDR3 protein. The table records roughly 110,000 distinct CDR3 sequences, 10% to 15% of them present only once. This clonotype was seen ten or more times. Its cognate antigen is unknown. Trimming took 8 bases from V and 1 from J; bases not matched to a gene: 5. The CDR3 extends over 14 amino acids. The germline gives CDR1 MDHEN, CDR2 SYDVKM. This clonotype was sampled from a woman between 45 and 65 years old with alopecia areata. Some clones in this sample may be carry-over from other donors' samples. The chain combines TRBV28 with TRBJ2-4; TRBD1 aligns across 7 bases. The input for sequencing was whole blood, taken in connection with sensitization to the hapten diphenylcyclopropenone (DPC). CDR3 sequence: CASGTAAAKNIQYF. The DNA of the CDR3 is TGTGCCAGCGGGACAGCGGCGGCCAAAAACATTCAGTACTTC.